This T cell receptor beta chain appears in the sequencing data of a study of T cells after yellow fever vaccination. Study results and limitations: It was the secondary response that reached its peak faster, day 5 versus 15, but it was weaker. Abundant bulk-population clonotypes could contaminate the FACS-sorted repertoires.

The V gene lost 6 bases and the J gene lost 2 bases, with 13 bases spanning the gap. This CDR3 spans 14 amino acids. In germline, CDR1 is MNHEY, CDR2 SVGEGT. On this clonotype: Its specificity is unknown.

Template-switching 5'RACE yielded the TCR cDNA; a universal primer site and UMIs were added in the process. In TCRdb, the 5' RACE reads were re-called with MiXCR into one record per CDR3 protein. This sample has fewer than 400,000 distinct CDR3 sequences; over 8.5% occur once, and the top ten carry 2.5% to 4%. The chain couples TRBV6-2 or TRBV6-3 to TRBJ2-5, with D hard to call. The sample was CD4+ T cells sorted from PBMCs, taken 45 days after the yellow fever booster vaccination. This clonotype was sampled from a man younger than 30 who received the YFV17D yellow fever vaccine. Here the CDR3 reads CASRSGPPQETQYF. The CDR3 nucleotides are TGTGCCAGCAGATCCGGTCCTCCTCAAGAGACCCAGTACTTC.